A selection of T cell receptor beta chains follows, all from one sample in a study of graft-versus-host responses after intestinal transplantation. The method was immunoSEQ multiplex PCR; TCRdb's version includes in-frame clones alone and lacks a portion of them. Of 90,000 to 100,000 clones listed, about 91% are singletons. These receptors have no identified antigens. Here the sequenced sample was unstimulated CD8+ T cells sorted from spleen or lymph node cells, taken before intestinal transplant. The source is a human donor who received an intestinal transplant. Both conserved end residues are part of each CDR3. The order of the fields is D gene, V gene, clone size, J gene, CDR3 protein, CDR3 DNA. A D gene is named only where the DNA matches it firmly. Not all rows give a size; the values are once, few, many and, for expanded clones, a class.

TRBD1	TRBV19	.	TRBJ1-1	CASSLGGTANTEAFF	TGTGCCAGTAGTTTGGGCGGGACAGCGAACACTGAAGCTTTCTTT
TRBD1	TRBV13	.	TRBJ2-1	CASSSGQGLYNEQFF	TGTGCCAGCAGCTCTGGACAGGGTCTCTACAATGAGCAGTTCTTC
.	TRBV20-1	.	TRBJ2-7	CSARDGHEQYF	TGCAGTGCTAGAGATGGCCACGAGCAGTACTTC
TRBD1	TRBV30	.	TRBJ2-7	CAWSWDSSYEQYF	TGTGCCTGGAGCTGGGACAGCTCCTACGAGCAGTACTTC
.	TRBV30	.	TRBJ2-7	CAWSVGPDYEQYF	TGTGCCTGGAGTGTGGGCCCTGACTACGAGCAGTACTTC
TRBD2	TRBV14	.	TRBJ2-7	CASSQEPRWLAGSGTYEQYF	TGTGCCAGCAGCCAAGAACCGAGATGGCTAGCGGGAAGTGGTACCTACGAGCAGTACTTC
TRBD1	TRBV12-5	once	TRBJ2-1	CASGVGQGRNNEQFF	TGTGCTAGTGGGGTCGGACAGGGAAGGAACAATGAGCAGTTCTTC
.	TRBV28	.	TRBJ1-5	CAIRTGNQPQHF	TGTGCCATCAGGACAGGCAATCAGCCCCAGCATTTT
.	TRBV7-9	.	TRBJ2-1	CASSLVVHEQFF	TGTGCCAGCAGCTTAGTAGTCCATGAGCAGTTCTTC
TRBD2	TRBV5-1	once	TRBJ2-7	CASSLWTSVSYEQYF	TGCGCCAGCAGCTTGTGGACTAGCGTCTCCTACGAGCAGTACTTC
.	TRBV6-5	once	TRBJ2-1	CASRSQAATNEQFF	TGTGCCAGCAGGTCACAGGCGGCTACAAATGAGCAGTTCTTC
.	TRBV29-1	.	TRBJ2-7	CSVEAGSSYEQYF	TGCAGCGTTGAGGCGGGAAGCTCCTACGAGCAGTACTTC
.	TRBV11-2	.	TRBJ2-3	CASNPDRPTDTQYF	TGTGCCAGCAACCCGGACAGACCCACAGATACGCAGTATTTT
.	TRBV6-1	.	TRBJ1-2	CASSEGGYGYTF	TGTGCCAGCAGCGAGGGCGGCTATGGCTACACCTTC
TRBD1	TRBV6-1	.	TRBJ2-1	CASFLTGGNEQFF	TGTGCCAGCTTCCTCACAGGGGGCAATGAGCAGTTCTTC
TRBD2	TRBV9	.	TRBJ2-1	CASSVGGLAGGNEQFF	TGTGCCAGCAGCGTAGGGGGACTAGCGGGGGGAAATGAGCAGTTCTTC
.	TRBV2	.	TRBJ1-4	CASEYREKLFF	TGTGCCAGCGAGTACCGGGAAAAACTGTTTTTT
.	TRBV19	.	TRBJ2-2	CASSMAQWVGLFF	TGTGCCAGTAGTATGGCACAGTGGGTAGGGCTGTTTTTT
TRBD2	TRBV7-6	.	TRBJ2-7	CASSLVEGSGDEQYF	TGTGCCAGCAGCTTAGTGGAGGGTAGCGGGGACGAGCAGTACTTC
.	TRBV19	.	TRBJ2-2	CASSYLGANTGELFF	TGTGCCAGTAGTTATTTGGGGGCAAACACCGGGGAGCTGTTTTTT
.	TRBV19	.	TRBJ2-7	CASSPGPTASYEQYF	TGTGCCAGTAGCCCAGGCCCGACAGCATCCTACGAGCAGTACTTC
.	TRBV29-1	.	TRBJ2-7	CSVEDRTYEQYF	TGCAGCGTTGAAGACAGAACCTACGAGCAGTACTTC
TRBD1	TRBV7-6	.	TRBJ2-7	CASSPGQGGGYEQYF	TGTGCCAGCAGCCCGGGACAGGGGGGCGGCTACGAGCAGTACTTC
TRBD2	TRBV4-3	.	TRBJ2-1	CASSQWQSGGDSYNEQFF	TGCGCCAGCAGCCAATGGCAAAGCGGGGGGGATAGCTACAATGAGCAGTTCTTC
.	TRBV19	.	TRBJ1-1	CASSIWRGTEAFF	TGCGCCAGTAGTATATGGCGGGGAACTGAAGCTTTCTTT
TRBD1	TRBV2	few	TRBJ2-7	CASRDGTGFGYEQYF	TGTGCCAGCAGGGATGGGACAGGGTTCGGCTACGAGCAGTACTTC
.	TRBV6-5	.	TRBJ1-1	CASVSGNTEAFF	TGTGCCAGCGTATCCGGGAACACTGAAGCTTTCTTT
TRBD1	TRBV30	few	TRBJ1-5	CAWTDKGQGKDQPQHF	TGTGCCTGGACTGATAAGGGACAGGGTAAAGATCAGCCCCAGCATTTT
.	TRBV19	.	TRBJ1-1	CASIGDTEAFF	TGTGCCAGTATTGGAGACACTGAAGCTTTCTTT
TRBD2	TRBV5-1	.	TRBJ2-1	CASSTLTSGSYNEQFF	TGCGCCAGCAGCACTCTGACTAGCGGTTCCTACAATGAGCAGTTCTTC
TRBD2	TRBV6-5	.	TRBJ2-5	CASSYTSGGLLETQYF	TGTGCCAGCAGTTATACTAGCGGGGGCCTGCTGGAGACCCAGTACTTC
.	TRBV6-6	.	TRBJ1-4	CASSYSEATNEKLFF	TGTGCCAGCAGTTACTCGGAGGCAACTAATGAAAAACTGTTTTTT
.	TRBV7-9	.	TRBJ1-1	CASSLDDDRPYTEAFF	TGTGCCAGCAGCTTAGATGACGACAGGCCTTACACTGAAGCTTTCTTT
.	TRBV5-1	once	TRBJ1-2	CASSPSPGADGYTF	TGCGCCAGCAGCCCTAGCCCAGGGGCTGATGGCTACACCTTC
.	TRBV7-9	.	TRBJ2-7	CASSSRSYEQYF	TGTGCCAGCAGCTCTCGCTCCTACGAGCAGTACTTC
TRBD2	TRBV4-3	.	TRBJ2-2	CASSPQRGDALLGELFF	TGCGCCAGCAGCCCACAGCGGGGGGACGCACTTCTCGGGGAGCTGTTTTTT
TRBD1	TRBV28	once	TRBJ2-5	CASSPWTGTVQETQYF	TGTGCCAGCAGTCCTTGGACAGGGACGGTCCAAGAGACCCAGTACTTC
TRBD1	TRBV12-5	.	TRBJ2-5	CASGLSPTGALAETQYF	TGTGCTAGTGGTTTGTCCCCCACAGGGGCCCTGGCGGAAACCCAGTACTTC
.	TRBV6-5	once	TRBJ1-2	CASSYDGGGYTF	TGTGCCAGCAGTTACGACGGAGGAGGCTACACCTTC
.	TRBV30	.	TRBJ2-3	CAWSAGVGTDTQYF	TGTGCCTGGAGTGCGGGGGTTGGCACAGATACGCAGTATTTT
TRBD1	TRBV25-1	.	TRBJ1-2	CASTKGGGDGYTF	TGTGCCAGCACCAAAGGAGGGGGCGATGGCTACACCTTC
.	TRBV28	.	TRBJ1-1	CASSFSPGTEAFF	TGTGCCAGCAGTTTTTCTCCCGGCACTGAAGCTTTCTTT
.	TRBV7-6	.	TRBJ2-1	CATGTGEHEQFF	TGTGCCACTGGGACGGGGGAGCATGAGCAGTTCTTC
.	TRBV7-9	.	TRBJ2-2	CASSQSNTGGLFF	TGTGCCAGCAGTCAATCCAACACCGGGGGGCTGTTTTTT
.	TRBV30	.	TRBJ1-1	CAWSVPTVTEAFF	TGTGCCTGGAGCGTTCCTACAGTCACTGAAGCTTTCTTT
TRBD2	TRBV5-4	.	TRBJ2-2	CASSKEAGGDTGELFF	TGTGCCAGCAGCAAGGAAGCGGGGGGCGACACCGGGGAGCTGTTTTTT
TRBD2	TRBV13	.	TRBJ2-1	CASSSRTSGGSHEQFF	TGTGCCAGCAGCTCGAGGACTAGCGGGGGATCGCATGAGCAGTTCTTC
TRBD2	TRBV7-2	.	TRBJ2-7	CASSSTGTSGSYEQYF	TGTGCCAGCAGCTCGACAGGGACTAGCGGGAGCTACGAGCAGTACTTC
.	TRBV6-1	.	TRBJ1-4	CASGAGVTNEKLFF	TGTGCCAGCGGCGCAGGGGTTACTAATGAAAAACTGTTTTTT
TRBD2	TRBV29-1	once	TRBJ2-3	CSVVGSTSGASSTDTQYF	TGCAGCGTTGTGGGAAGTACTAGCGGCGCCTCTAGCACAGATACGCAGTATTTT
.	TRBV7-6	.	TRBJ1-1	CASSLDRNTEAFF	TGTGCCAGCAGCTTAGACAGGAACACTGAAGCTTTCTTT
TRBD1	TRBV2	.	TRBJ2-2	CASTGTDKNTGELFF	TGTGCCAGCACCGGGACAGATAAGAACACCGGGGAGCTGTTTTTT
.	TRBV28	.	TRBJ2-3	CASSPRGRGTDTQYF	TGTGCCAGCAGTCCCCGGGGCAGGGGTACAGATACGCAGTATTTT
.	TRBV4-1	.	TRBJ2-1	CASSQALTNYNEQFF	TGCGCCAGCAGCCAAGCACTTACCAACTACAATGAGCAGTTCTTC
.	TRBV5-1	.	TRBJ2-7	CASSWGSGSSYEQYF	TGCGCCAGCAGCTGGGGTAGCGGAAGCTCCTACGAGCAGTACTTC
.	TRBV28	.	TRBJ1-1	CASISSRVVTEAFF	TGTGCCAGCATTTCGAGTCGGGTTGTCACTGAAGCTTTCTTT
.	TRBV6-1	few	TRBJ1-2	CASSDWGAYGYTF	TGTGCCAGCAGTGACTGGGGAGCCTATGGCTACACCTTC
.	TRBV7-2	.	TRBJ1-2	CASSSPDSPPYGYTF	TGTGCCAGCAGCTCCCCGGACTCTCCACCCTATGGCTACACCTTC
TRBD2	TRBV5-1	.	TRBJ2-7	CASRERSGGVSDEQYF	TGCGCCAGCAGGGAAAGAAGCGGGGGGGTTTCCGACGAGCAGTACTTC
.	TRBV2	.	TRBJ1-2	CASQGVVNYGYTF	TGTGCCAGCCAAGGGGTTGTTAACTATGGCTACACCTTC